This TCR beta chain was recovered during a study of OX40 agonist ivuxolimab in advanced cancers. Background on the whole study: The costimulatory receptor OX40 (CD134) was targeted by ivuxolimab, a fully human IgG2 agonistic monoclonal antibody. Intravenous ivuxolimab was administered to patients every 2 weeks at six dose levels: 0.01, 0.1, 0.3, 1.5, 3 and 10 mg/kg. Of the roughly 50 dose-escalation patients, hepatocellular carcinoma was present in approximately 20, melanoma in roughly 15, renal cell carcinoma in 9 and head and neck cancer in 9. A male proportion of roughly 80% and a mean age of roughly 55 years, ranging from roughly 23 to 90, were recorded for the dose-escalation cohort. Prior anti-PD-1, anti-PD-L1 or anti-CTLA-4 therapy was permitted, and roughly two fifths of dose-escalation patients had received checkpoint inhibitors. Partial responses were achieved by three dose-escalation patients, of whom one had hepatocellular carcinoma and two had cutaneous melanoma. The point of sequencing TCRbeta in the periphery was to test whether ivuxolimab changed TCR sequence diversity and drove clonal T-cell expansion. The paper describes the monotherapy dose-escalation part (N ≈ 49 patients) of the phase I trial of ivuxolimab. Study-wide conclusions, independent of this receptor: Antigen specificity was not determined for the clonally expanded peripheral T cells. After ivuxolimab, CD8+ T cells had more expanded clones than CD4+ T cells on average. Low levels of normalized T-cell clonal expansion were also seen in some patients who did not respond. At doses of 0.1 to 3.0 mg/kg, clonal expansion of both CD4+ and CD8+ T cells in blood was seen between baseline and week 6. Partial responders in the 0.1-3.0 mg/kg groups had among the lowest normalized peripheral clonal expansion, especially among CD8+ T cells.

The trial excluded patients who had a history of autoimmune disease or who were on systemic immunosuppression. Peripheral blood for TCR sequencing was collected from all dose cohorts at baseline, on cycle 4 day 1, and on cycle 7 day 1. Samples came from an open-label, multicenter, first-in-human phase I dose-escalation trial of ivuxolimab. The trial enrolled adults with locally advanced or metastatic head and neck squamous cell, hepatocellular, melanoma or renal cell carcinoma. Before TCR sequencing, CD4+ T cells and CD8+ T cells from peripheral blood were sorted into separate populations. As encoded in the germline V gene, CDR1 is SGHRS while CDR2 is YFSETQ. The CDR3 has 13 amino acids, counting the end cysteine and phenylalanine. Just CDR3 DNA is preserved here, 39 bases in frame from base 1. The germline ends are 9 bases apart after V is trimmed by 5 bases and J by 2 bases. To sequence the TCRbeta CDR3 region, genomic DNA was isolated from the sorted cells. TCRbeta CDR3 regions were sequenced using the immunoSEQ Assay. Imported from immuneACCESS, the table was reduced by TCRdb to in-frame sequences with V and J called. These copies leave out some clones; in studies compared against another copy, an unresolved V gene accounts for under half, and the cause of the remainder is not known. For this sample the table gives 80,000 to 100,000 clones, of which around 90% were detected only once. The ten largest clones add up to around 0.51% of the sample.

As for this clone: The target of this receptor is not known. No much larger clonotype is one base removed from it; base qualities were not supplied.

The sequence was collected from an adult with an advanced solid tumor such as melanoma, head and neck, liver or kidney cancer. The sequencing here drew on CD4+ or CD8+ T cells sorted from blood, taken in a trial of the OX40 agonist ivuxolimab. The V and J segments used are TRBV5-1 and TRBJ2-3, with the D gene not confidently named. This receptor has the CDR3 CASRFVVTDTQYF. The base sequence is TGCGCCAGCAGATTCGTCGTCACAGATACGCAGTATTTT.